The present entry profiles one T cell receptor (beta chain) with its context. Which antigen it targets is not known. Base qualities are missing; no much larger clone stands one base away. The germline V gene yields SQVTM for CDR1 and ANQGSEA for CDR2. The CDR3 numbers 14 residues from cysteine through phenylalanine. The sequence is cut down to CDR3 DNA, 42 bases in frame from base 1. V drops 4 bases and J drops 2 bases, leaving 14 bases in between. According to the study, the label for this sample's time point signals: baseline before first vaccination. Samples from vaccinated people were obtained from the UK trials COV001 and COV002, which included a single-blind randomized controlled phase 2/3 trial of AZD1222 (ChAdOx1 nCoV-19) in healthy adults. For TCRbeta chain sequencing, PBMC samples from trial participants were taken at day 0 and at day 28 after the second dose. The data belong to a study of T cell responses to AZD1222 COVID-19 vaccine (dated by TCRdb to about 2021). Turning to the overall study: AZD1222 recipients with second doses at about 4 weeks or about 12 weeks were pooled, because spike-specific TCR depth and breadth did not differ between schedules. Trial participants were enrolled by age into 18-55, 56-69 and 70-plus year subgroups, with around 150, 28 and 57 TCR-sequenced participants respectively. TCR sequencing was performed for over 230 trial participants, of whom about 200 were given two doses of AZD1222 and around 25 were given two doses of MenACWY control vaccine. Paper-wide results and their limitations: The whole spike protein was spanned by vaccine-associated CD4 TCRs, and dominant responses were seen in regions 160-218 and 743-854. After two AZD1222 doses, both the breadth and the depth of spike-specific TCRs were significantly higher than at day 0 and than in MenACWY recipients. Reportedly, almost half of the unique spike-specific TCRs recognized epitopes lying outside the regions that are mutated in the B.1.351 and B.1.1.7 variants. The 56-69-year group was small, and its depth increase did not reach significance, likely because of low power. No day 14 peak-response samples were available, so repertoires were characterized only after the peak T cell response. Participants were mostly white British, with more females than males. The authors suggested clonal diversity may have been underestimated. Conclusions about previously exposed vaccinees are limited, since just 6 or 7 AZD1222 recipients were seropositive for SARS-CoV-2 at baseline.

The CDR3 regions of human TCRbeta chains were analyzed by immunosequencing. As for the authors' bioinformatics: Repertoire TCRs were matched against a reference library of SARS-CoV-2-specific TCRs generated with the MIRA antigen-specificity platform. Breadth was defined as the fraction of unique TCRs that were SARS-CoV-2-associated, and depth was defined as the fraction of total T cells that were SARS-CoV-2-associated. Using the MIRA data, each spike-specific TCR was mapped to the spike region that the TCR reacts to and placed in a CD4 or CD8 class. Log10-transformed breadth and depth values were compared by one-way ANOVA with Sidak's multiple comparisons tests. The clones in this table, taken by TCRdb from immuneACCESS, are in-frame only. Not every clone is retained; where verified, under half of the shortfall comes from an unresolved V gene, and the cause of the rest is unknown. V, J and clone size derive from that table, while D and trimming were established from the DNA sequence. In this sample the table shows 140,000 to 150,000 clones, 90% to 95% of which occur a single time. The top ten clones comprise more than 3.5% of the sample.

The sequence is built from TRBV29-1 and TRBJ1-1, with the D gene not clear enough to name. This TCR derives from an adult in good health. Material: peripheral blood, obtained on day 0 of AZD1222 vaccination. The CDR3 here reads CSVGYRLYNTEAFF. The DNA sequence is as follows: TGCAGCGTTGGCTACAGACTTTATAACACTGAAGCTTTCTTT.